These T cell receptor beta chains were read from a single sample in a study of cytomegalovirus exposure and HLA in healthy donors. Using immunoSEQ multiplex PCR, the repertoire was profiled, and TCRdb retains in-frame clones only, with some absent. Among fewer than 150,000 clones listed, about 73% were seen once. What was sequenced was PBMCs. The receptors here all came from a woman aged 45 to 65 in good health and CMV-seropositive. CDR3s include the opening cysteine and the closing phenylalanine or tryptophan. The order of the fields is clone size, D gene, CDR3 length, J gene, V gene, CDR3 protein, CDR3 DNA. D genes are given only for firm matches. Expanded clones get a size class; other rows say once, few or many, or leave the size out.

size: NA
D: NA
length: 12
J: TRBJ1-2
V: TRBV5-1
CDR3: CASSFQGSGYTF
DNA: TGCGCCAGCAGCTTCCAGGGATCTGGCTACACCTTC

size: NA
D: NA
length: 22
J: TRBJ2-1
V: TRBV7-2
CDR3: CASSLAPVLRTRLGASNNEQFF
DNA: TGTGCCAGCAGCTTAGCGCCCGTTTTGCGGACCAGGCTAGGGGCAAGCAACAATGAGCAGTTCTTC

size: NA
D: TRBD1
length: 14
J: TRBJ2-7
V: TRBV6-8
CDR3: CASGDRTAKYEQYF
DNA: TGTGCCAGTGGGGACAGGACGGCAAAGTACGAGCAGTACTTC

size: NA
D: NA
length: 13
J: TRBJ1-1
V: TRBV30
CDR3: CAWSVRGSTEAFF
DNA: TGTGCCTGGAGTGTGAGAGGGTCCACTGAAGCTTTCTTT

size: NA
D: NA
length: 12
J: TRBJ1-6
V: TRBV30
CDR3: CAWSTPDSPLHF
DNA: TGTGCCTGGAGTACTCCGGATTCACCCCTCCACTTT

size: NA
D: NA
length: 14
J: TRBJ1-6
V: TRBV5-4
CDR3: CASSGGSYNSPLHF
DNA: TGTGCCAGCTCCGGGGGTTCCTATAATTCACCCCTCCACTTT

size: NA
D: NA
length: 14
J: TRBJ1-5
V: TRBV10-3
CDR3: CAISESTRNQPQHF
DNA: TGTGCCATCAGTGAGTCGACTCGGAATCAGCCCCAGCATTTT

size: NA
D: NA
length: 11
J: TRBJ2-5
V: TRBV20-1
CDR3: CSAGSEETQYF
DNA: TGCAGTGCCGGGTCCGAAGAGACCCAGTACTTC

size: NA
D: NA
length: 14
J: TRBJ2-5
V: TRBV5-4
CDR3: CASSLDTQQETQYF
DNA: TGTGCCAGCAGCTTAGATACCCAGCAAGAGACCCAGTACTTC

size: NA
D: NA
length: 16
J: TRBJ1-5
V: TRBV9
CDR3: CASSETTREGNQPQHF
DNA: TGTGCCAGCAGCGAGACCACCCGAGAGGGCAATCAGCCCCAGCATTTT

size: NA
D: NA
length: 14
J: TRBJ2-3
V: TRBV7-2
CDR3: CASSLGIRADTQYF
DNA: TGTGCCAGCAGCTTAGGTATCAGGGCAGATACGCAGTATTTT

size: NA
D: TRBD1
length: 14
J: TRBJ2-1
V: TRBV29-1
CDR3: CSVADRGKYNEQFF
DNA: TGCAGCGTTGCGGACAGGGGCAAATACAATGAGCAGTTCTTC

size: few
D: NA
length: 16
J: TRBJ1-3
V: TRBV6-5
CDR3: CASSYARPSSGNTIYF
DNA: TGTGCCAGCAGTTACGCCCGTCCGAGCTCTGGAAACACCATATATTTT

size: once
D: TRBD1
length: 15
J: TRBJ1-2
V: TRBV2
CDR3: CASNDPRDSNYGYTF
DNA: TGTGCCAGCAACGACCCCCGGGACAGCAACTATGGCTACACCTTC

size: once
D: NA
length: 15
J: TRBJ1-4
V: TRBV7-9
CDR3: CASSLLEGDLEKLFF
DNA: TGTGCCAGCAGCTTACTCGAGGGGGACCTTGAAAAACTGTTTTTT

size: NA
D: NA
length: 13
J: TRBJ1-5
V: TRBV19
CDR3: CASSQGTYQPQHF
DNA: TGTGCCAGTAGTCAGGGGACCTATCAGCCCCAGCATTTT

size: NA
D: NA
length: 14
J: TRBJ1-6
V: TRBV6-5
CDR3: CASSWDIRNSPLHF
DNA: TGTGCCAGCTCCTGGGACATTCGGAATTCACCCCTCCACTTT

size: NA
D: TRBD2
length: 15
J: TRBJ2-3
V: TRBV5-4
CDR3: CASSSTSGGTDTQYF
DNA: TGTGCCAGCAGCTCGACTAGCGGGGGGACAGATACGCAGTATTTT

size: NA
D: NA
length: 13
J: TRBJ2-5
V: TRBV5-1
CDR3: CASRTGGQETQYF
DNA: TGCGCCAGCAGGACAGGTGGACAAGAGACCCAGTACTTC

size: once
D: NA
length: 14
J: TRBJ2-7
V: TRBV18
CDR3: CASSPRGISYEQYF
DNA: TGTGCCAGCTCACCAAGAGGAATCTCCTACGAGCAGTACTTC

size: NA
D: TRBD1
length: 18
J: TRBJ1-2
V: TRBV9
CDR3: CASSAAGGRPGQNYGYTF
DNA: TGTGCCAGCAGCGCTGCGGGCGGTCGACCGGGACAGAACTATGGCTACACCTTC

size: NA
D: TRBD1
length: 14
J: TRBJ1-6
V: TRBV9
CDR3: CASRPGTGNSPLHF
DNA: TGTGCCAGCAGGCCCGGGACAGGGAATTCACCCCTCCACTTT

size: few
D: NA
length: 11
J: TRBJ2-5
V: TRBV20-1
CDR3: CSTPRGETQYF
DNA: TGCAGTACTCCGAGGGGGGAGACCCAGTACTTC

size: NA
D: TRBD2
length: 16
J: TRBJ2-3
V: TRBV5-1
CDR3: CASSLDPSGGTDTQYF
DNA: TGCGCCAGCAGCTTGGACCCTAGCGGGGGCACAGATACGCAGTATTTT

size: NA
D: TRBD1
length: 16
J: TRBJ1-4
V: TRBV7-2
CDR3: CASSPGQGPTNEKLFF
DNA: TGTGCCAGCAGCCCGGGACAGGGTCCGACTAATGAAAAACTGTTTTTT

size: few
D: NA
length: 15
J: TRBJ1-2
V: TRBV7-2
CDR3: CASIPGGAGKDGYTF
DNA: TGTGCCAGCATCCCCGGCGGGGCAGGAAAGGATGGCTACACCTTC

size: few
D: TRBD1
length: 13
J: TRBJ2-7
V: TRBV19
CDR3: CASSHDRGYEQYF
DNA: TGTGCCAGTAGTCACGACAGGGGGTACGAGCAGTACTTC

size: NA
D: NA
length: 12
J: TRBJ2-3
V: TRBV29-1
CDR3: CSVEAQGLGEYF
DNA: TGCAGCGTTGAAGCTCAGGGCCTTGGGGAGTATTTT

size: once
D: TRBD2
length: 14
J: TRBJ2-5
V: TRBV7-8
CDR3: CASSPGGVVETQYF
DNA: TGTGCCAGCAGCCCCGGGGGGGTCGTGGAGACCCAGTACTTC

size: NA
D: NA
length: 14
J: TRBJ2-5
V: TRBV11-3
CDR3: CASSLGGDLGTQYF
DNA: TGTGCCAGCAGCTTAGGCGGGGACCTGGGGACCCAGTACTTC

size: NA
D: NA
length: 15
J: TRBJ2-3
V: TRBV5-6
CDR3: CASSFAGPRVDTQYF
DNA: TGTGCCAGCAGCTTCGCGGGACCGAGGGTAGATACGCAGTATTTT

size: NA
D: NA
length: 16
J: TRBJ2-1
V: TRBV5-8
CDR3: CATGNEPGWSYNEQFF
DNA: TGTGCCACCGGAAATGAGCCGGGGTGGTCCTACAATGAGCAGTTCTTC

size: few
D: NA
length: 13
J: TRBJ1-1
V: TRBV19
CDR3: CASKAGENTEAFF
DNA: TGTGCCAGTAAGGCAGGCGAGAACACTGAAGCTTTCTTT

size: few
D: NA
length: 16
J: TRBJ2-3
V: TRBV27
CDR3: CASSRFLAGGADTQYF
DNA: TGTGCCAGCAGTCGCTTTTTGGCTGGCGGGGCAGATACGCAGTATTTT

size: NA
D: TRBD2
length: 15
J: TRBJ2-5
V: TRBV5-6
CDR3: CASSLLGLAQETQYF
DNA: TGTGCCAGCAGCTTGTTGGGACTAGCTCAAGAGACCCAGTACTTC

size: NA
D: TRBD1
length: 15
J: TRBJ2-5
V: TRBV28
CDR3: CASSLPTGGAETQYF
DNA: TGTGCCAGCAGTTTACCTACAGGGGGCGCGGAGACCCAGTACTTC

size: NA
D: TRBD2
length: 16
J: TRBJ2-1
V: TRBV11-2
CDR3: CASSLGPSGGYNEQFF
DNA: TGTGCCAGCAGCTTAGGCCCTAGCGGGGGCTACAATGAGCAGTTCTTC

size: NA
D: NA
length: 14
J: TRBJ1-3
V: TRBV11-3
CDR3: CASSLVLSGNTIYF
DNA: TGTGCCAGCAGCTTAGTACTCTCTGGAAACACCATATATTTT

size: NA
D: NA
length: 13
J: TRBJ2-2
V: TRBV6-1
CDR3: CASSPRGTGELFF
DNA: TGTGCCAGCAGCCCTAGGGGGACCGGGGAGCTGTTTTTT

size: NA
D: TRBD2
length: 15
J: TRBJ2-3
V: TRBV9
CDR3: CASSVELAATDTQYF
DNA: TGTGCCAGCAGCGTTGAACTAGCGGCCACAGATACGCAGTATTTT

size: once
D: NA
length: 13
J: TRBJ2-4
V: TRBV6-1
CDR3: CASSETGRYIQYF
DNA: TGTGCCAGCAGTGAAACAGGGCGGTACATTCAGTACTTC

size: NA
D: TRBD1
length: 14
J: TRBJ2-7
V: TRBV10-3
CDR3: CAISESGTGGEQYF
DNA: TGTGCCATCAGTGAGTCCGGGACAGGGGGCGAGCAGTACTTC

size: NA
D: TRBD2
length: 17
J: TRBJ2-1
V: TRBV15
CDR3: CATSPEGGGGLVDEQFF
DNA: TGTGCCACCAGCCCGGAGGGGGGCGGGGGGCTAGTAGATGAGCAGTTCTTC

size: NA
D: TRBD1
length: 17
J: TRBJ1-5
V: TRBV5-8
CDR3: CASRPRRGQENFQPQHF
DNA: TGTGCCAGCAGACCAAGGCGGGGACAGGAAAATTTTCAGCCCCAGCATTTT

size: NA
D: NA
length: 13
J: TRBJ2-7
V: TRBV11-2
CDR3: CASSFGRGDEQYF
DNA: TGTGCCAGCAGCTTTGGCAGGGGGGACGAGCAGTACTTC